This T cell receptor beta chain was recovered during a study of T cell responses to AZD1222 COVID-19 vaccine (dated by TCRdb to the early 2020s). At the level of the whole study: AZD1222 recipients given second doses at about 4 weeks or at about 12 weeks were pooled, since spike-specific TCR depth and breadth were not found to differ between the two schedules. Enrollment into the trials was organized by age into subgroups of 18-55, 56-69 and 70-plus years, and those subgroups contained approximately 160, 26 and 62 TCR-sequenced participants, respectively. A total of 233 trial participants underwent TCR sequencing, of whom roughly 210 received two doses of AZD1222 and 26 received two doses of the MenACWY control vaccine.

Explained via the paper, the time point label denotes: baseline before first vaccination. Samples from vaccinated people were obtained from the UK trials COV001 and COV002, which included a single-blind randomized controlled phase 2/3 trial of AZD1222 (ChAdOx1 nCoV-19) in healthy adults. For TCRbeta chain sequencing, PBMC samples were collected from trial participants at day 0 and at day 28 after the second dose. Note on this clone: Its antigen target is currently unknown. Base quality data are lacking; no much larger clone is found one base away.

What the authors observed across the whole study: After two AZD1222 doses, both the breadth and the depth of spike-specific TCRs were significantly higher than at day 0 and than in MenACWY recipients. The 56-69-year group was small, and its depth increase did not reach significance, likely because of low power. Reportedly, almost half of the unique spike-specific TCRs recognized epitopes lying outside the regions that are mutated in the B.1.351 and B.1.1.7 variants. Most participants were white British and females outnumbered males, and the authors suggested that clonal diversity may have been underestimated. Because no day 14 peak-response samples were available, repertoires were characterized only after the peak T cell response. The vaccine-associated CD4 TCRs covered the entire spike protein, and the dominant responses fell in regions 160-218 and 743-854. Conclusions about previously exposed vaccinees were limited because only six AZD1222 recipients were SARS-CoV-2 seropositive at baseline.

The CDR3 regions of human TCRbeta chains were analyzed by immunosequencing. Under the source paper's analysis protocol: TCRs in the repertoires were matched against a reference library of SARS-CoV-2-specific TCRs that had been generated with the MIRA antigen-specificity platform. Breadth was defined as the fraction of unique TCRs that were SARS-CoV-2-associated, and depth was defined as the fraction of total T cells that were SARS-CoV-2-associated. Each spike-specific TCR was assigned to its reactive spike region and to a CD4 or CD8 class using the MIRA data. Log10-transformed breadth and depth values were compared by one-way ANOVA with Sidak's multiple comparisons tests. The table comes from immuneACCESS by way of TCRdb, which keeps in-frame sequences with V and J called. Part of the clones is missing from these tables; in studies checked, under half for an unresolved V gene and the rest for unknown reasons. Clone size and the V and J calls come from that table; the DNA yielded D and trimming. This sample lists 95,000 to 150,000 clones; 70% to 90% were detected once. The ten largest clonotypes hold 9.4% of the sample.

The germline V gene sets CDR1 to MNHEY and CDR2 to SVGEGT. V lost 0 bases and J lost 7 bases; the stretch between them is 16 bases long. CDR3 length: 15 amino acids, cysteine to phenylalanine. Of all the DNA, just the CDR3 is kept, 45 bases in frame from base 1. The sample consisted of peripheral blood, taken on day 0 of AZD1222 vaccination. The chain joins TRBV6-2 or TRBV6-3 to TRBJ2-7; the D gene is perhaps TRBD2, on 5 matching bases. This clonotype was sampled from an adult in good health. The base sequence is TGTGCCAGCAGTTACTCGAGATGGAGGAGGAGGGAGCAGTACTTC. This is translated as CASSYSRWRRREQYF.